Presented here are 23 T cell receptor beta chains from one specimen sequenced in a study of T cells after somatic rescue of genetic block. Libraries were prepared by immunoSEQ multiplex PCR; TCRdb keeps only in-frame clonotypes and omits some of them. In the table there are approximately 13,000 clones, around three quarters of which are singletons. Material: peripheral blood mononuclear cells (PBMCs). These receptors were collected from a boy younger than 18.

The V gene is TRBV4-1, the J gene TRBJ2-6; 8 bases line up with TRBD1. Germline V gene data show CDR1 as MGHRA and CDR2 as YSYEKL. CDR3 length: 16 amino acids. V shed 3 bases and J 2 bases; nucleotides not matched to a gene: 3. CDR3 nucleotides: TGCGCCAGCAGCCACCCCAGGGGGCCTGGGGCCAACGTCCTGACTTTC. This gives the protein CASSHPRGPGANVLTF.

CDR3 in amino acids: CASSLLVQFDNEQFF. CDR3 nucleotide sequence: TGTGCCAGCAGCTTGCTGGTACAGTTTGACAATGAGCAGTTCTTC. The chain carries TRBV5-4 and TRBJ2-1; D is unclear. This CDR3 comprises 15 residues. Looked up from germline, CDR1 is SGHNT and CDR2 is YYREEE (reference sequence). V was trimmed by 1 base and J by 5 bases, leaving 13 bases between them.

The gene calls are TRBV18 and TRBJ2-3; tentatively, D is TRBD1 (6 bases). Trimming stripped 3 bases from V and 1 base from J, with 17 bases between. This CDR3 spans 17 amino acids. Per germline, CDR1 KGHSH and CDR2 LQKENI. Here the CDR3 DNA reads TGTGCCAGCTCACCCCCAGGGGTATTGGCTGGCACAGATACGCAGTATTTT. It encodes CASSPPGVLAGTDTQYF. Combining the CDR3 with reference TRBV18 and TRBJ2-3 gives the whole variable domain NAGVMQNPRHLVRRRGQEARLRCSPMKGHSHVYWYRQLPEEGLKFMVYLQKENIIDESGMPKERFSAEFPKEGPSILRIQQVVRGDSAAYFCASSPPGVLAGTDTQYFGPGTRLTVL.

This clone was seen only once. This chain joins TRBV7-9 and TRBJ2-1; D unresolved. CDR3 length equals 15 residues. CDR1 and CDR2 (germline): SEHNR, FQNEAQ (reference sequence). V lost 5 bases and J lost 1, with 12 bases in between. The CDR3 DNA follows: TGTGCCAGCAGCCTCCGACGAGCATCCTACAATGAGCAGTTCTTC. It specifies CASSLRRASYNEQFF.

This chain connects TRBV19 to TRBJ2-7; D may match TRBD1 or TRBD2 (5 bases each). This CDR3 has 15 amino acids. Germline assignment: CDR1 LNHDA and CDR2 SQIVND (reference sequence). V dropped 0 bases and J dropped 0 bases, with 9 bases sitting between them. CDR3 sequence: CASSIDNGASYEQYF. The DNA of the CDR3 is TGTGCCAGTAGTATAGATAACGGGGCCTCCTACGAGCAGTACTTC.

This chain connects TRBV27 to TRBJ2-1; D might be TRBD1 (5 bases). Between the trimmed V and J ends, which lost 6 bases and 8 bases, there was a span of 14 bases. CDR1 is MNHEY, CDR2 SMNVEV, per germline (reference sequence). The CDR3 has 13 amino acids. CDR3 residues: CASSLLRVDEQFF. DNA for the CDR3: TGTGCCAGCAGCCTTCTCAGGGTGGATGAGCAGTTCTTC.

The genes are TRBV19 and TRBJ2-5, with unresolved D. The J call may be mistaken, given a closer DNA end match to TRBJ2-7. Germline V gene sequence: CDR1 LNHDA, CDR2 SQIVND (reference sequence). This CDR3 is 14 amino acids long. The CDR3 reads CASSIEVTALEQYF. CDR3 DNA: TGTGCCAGTAGTATCGAGGTGACGGCACTCGAGCAGTACTTC.

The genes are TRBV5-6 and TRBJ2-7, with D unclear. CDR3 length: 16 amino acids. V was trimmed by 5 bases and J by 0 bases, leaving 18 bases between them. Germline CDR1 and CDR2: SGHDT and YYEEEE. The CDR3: CASSRRPGPTSYEQYF. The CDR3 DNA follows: TGTGCCAGCAGTCGTCGCCCAGGCCCGACCTCCTACGAGCAGTACTTC.

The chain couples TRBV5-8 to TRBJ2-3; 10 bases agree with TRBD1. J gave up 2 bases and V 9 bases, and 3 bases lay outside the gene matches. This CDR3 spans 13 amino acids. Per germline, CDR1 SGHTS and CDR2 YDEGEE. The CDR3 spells CATGTGDTDTQYF. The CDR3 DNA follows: TGTGCCACCGGGACAGGGGACACAGATACGCAGTATTTT.

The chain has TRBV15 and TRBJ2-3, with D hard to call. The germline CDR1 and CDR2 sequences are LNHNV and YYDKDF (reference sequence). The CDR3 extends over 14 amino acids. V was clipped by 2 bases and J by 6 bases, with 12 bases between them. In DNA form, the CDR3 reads TGTGCCACCAGCAGATCCCCGGGCCCCGATACGCAGTATTTT. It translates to CATSRSPGPDTQYF.

The CDR3 region is CASTLSGRGDTQYF. In nucleotides, the CDR3 is TGTGCCAGCACCCTTAGCGGGAGAGGGGATACGCAGTATTTT. The chain recombines TRBV6-5 with TRBJ2-3, with TRBD2 matching over 9 bases. CDR3 size: 14 residues. J gave up 6 bases and V 7 bases, and 8 bases lay outside the gene matches. CDR1 MNHEY and CDR2 SVGAGI come from the germline V gene.

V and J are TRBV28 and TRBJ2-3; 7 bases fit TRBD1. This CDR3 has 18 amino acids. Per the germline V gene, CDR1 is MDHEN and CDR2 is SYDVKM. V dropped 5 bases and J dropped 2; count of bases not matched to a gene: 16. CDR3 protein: CASSPTIYLGTVTDTQYF. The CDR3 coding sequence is TGTGCCAGCAGTCCAACCATCTACTTAGGGACAGTCACAGATACGCAGTATTTT. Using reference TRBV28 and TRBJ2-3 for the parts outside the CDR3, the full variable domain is DVKVTQSSRYLVKRTGEKVFLECVQDMDHENMFWYRQDPGLGLRLIYFSYDVKMKEKGDIPEGYSVSREKKERFSLILESASTNQTSMYLCASSPTIYLGTVTDTQYFGPGTRLTVL.

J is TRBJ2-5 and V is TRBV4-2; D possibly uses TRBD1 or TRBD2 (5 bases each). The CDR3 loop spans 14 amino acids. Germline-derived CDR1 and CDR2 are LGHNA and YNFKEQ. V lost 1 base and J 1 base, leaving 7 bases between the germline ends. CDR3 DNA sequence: TGTGCCAGCAGCCAAGCAGGGAGCCAAGAGACCCAGTACTTC. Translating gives CASSQAGSQETQYF.

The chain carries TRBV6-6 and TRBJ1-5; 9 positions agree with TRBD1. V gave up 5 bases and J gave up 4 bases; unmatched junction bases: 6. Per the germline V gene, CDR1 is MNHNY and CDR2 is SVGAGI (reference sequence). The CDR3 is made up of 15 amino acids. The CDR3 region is CASSPTGGLNQPQHF. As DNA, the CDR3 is TGTGCCAGCAGTCCTACAGGGGGCCTTAATCAGCCCCAGCATTTT.

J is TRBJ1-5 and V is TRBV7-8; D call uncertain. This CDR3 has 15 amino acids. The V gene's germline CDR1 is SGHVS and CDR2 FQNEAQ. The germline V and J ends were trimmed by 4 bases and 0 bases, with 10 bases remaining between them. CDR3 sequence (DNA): TGTGCCAGCAGCTCCCGACGAGGTAGCAATCAGCCCCAGCATTTT. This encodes CASSSRRGSNQPQHF. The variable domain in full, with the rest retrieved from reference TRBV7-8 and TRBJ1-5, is GAGVSQSPRYKVAKRGQDVALRCDPISGHVSLFWYQQALGQGPEFLTYFQNEAQLDKSGLPSDRFFAERPEGSVSTLKIQRTQQEDSAVYLCASSSRRGSNQPQHFGDGTRLSIL.

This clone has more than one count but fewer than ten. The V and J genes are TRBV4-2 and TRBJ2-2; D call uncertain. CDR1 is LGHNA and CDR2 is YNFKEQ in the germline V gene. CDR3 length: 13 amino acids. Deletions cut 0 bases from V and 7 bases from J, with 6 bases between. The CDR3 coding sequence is TGTGCCAGCAGCCAAGATCTGGACGGGGAGCTGTTTTTT. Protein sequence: CASSQDLDGELFF.

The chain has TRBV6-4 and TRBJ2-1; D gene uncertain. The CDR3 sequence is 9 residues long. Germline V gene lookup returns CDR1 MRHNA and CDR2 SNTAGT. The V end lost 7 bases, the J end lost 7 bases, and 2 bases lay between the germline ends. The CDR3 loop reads CASKNEQFF. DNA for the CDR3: TGTGCCAGCAAGAATGAGCAGTTCTTC.

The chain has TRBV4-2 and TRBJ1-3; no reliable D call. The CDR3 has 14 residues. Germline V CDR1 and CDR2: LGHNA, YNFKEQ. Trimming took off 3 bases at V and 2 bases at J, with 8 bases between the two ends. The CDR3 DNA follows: TGTGCCAGCAGCCATGCTGGGGCTGGAAACACCATATATTTT. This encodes CASSHAGAGNTIYF.

CDR3 protein: CAISESKIGLAGGYEQYF. The CDR3 DNA follows: TGTGCCATCAGTGAGTCTAAAATCGGGCTAGCGGGAGGGTACGAGCAGTACTTC. The rearrangement links TRBV10-3 to TRBJ2-7, with TRBD2 matching over 12 bases. J lost 4 bases, V lost 0 bases, and 10 bases had no gene match. Germline V CDR1 and CDR2: ENHRY, SYGVKD. The CDR3 runs 18 residues.

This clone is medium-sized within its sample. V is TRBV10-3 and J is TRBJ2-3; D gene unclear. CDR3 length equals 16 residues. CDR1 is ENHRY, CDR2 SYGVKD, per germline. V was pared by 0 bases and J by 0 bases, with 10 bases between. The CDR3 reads CAISESMAASTDTQYF. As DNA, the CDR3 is TGTGCCATCAGTGAGTCGATGGCGGCTAGCACAGATACGCAGTATTTT.

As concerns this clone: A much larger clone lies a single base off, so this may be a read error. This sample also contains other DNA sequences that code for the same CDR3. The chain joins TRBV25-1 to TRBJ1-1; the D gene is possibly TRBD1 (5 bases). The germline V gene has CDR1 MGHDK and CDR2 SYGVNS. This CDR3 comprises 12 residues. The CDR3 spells CASSAGYTEAFF. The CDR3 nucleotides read TGTGCTAGCAGTGCAGGGTACACTGAAGCTTTCTTT.

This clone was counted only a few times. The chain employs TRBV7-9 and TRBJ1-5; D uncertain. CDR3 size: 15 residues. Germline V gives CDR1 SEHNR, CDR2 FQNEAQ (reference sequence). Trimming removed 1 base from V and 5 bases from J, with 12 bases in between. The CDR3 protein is CASSLDSGSYQPQHF. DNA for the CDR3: TGTGCCAGCAGCTTAGACAGTGGATCCTATCAGCCCCAGCATTTT.

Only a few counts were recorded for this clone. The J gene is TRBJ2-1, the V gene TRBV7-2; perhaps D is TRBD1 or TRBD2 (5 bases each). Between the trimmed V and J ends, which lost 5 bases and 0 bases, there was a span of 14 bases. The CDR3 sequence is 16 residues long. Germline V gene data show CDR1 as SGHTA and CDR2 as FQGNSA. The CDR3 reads CASSPRDRSSYNEQFF. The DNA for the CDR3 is TGTGCCAGCAGCCCCCGGGACCGTAGCTCCTACAATGAGCAGTTCTTC.